This record looks at one T cell receptor beta chain sequence and its context. Some clones are missing from TCRdb's copy, which holds only in-frame ones; the method was immunoSEQ multiplex PCR. The sample carries roughly 100,000 clones, around 95% recorded once. The source of the sample is a study of OX40 agonist ivuxolimab in advanced cancers. The CDR3 spans 14 residues. Trimming took 4 bases from V and 5 from J, leaving 12 bases between them. CDR1 is SGHDN, CDR2 FVKESK, per germline. This specimen consisted of CD4+ or CD8+ T cells sorted from blood, obtained in a trial of the OX40 agonist ivuxolimab. The chain links TRBV14 to TRBJ2-1; D might be TRBD2 (6 bases). This TCR was recovered from an adult with an advanced solid tumor such as melanoma, head and neck, liver or kidney cancer. The CDR3, as DNA: TGTGCCAGCAGCCCTTGGACTACCGACAATGAGCAGTTCTTC. This translates into CASSPWTTDNEQFF.